This T cell receptor (beta chain) was captured in a study of immune heterogeneity within non-small cell lung tumors. A first 10-cycle multiplex round used 32 V-gene and 13 J-gene primers on TCR beta CDR3. MiXCR was run by TCRdb on the multiplex PCR reads, yielding one entry per CDR3 protein. The repertoire consists of under 14,000 distinct CDR3 sequences, with roughly a fifth occurring once and the leading ten covering approximately 3.7%. The trim removed 4 bases at V and 3 bases at J, leaving 4 bases unmatched. CDR3 size: 13 residues. CDR1 SGHRS and CDR2 YFSETQ come from the germline V gene. The template for each sample was 600 ng of genomic DNA, which had been extracted from bulk tumor tissue. Several far-apart biopsies were taken per primary tumor during surgery. The study enrolled patients with untreated, newly diagnosed non-small cell lung cancer who underwent curative surgery. This clonotype was detected many times.

The sequence was obtained from a man between 60 and 75 years old with non-small cell lung cancer. The rearrangement uses TRBV5-1 and TRBJ2-7, with 7 bases fitting TRBD1. Sequences were obtained from lung tumor tissue. The CDR3 sequence: CASSLTGDYEQYF. As DNA, the CDR3 is TGCGCCAGCAGCCTCACAGGGGACTACGAGCAGTACTTC. Full variable domain (missing parts from reference TRBV5-1 and TRBJ2-7): KAGVTQTPRYLIKTRGQQVTLSCSPISGHRSVSWYQQTPGQGLQFLFEYFSETQRNKGNFPGRFSGRQFSNSRSEMNVSTLELGDSALYLCASSLTGDYEQYFGPGTRLTVT.